These T cell receptor beta chains were read from a single sample in a study of T cells in Graves' hyperthyroidism and ophthalmopathy. TCRdb re-analysed the multiplex PCR reads in MiXCR, keeping a single row per CDR3 protein. The sample lists about 400,000 distinct CDR3 sequences; about 15% were seen once. Input material: blood. Receptor source: a woman aged 18-30 years with Graves' hyperthyroidism that later progressed to Graves' ophthalmopathy. CDR3s include the opening cysteine and the closing phenylalanine or tryptophan. D genes are given only for firm matches. Clone size is not always given. Where it is, it says once, few, many or a class for expanded clones.

D gene: -; J gene: TRBJ2-2; V gene: TRBV4-1; clone size: few; CDR3 DNA: TGCGCCAGCAGCCAAGTTTGGAGACAGAATAACACCGGGGAGCTGTTTTTT; CDR3 protein: CASSQVWRQNNTGELFF
D gene: -; J gene: TRBJ1-1; V gene: TRBV20-1; clone size: many; CDR3 DNA: TGCAGTGCTAGAGCCTACAGGGTGAAGACTGAAGCTTTCTTT; CDR3 protein: CSARAYRVKTEAFF
D gene: -; J gene: TRBJ2-3; V gene: TRBV5-1; clone size: -; CDR3 DNA: TGCGCCAGCGGCCGGGACTCACCCACAGATACGCAGTATTTT; CDR3 protein: CASGRDSPTDTQYF
D gene: -; J gene: TRBJ2-2; V gene: TRBV7-2; clone size: few; CDR3 DNA: TGTGCCAGCAAATTTATCAGCGCCGGGGAGCTGTTTTTT; CDR3 protein: CASKFISAGELFF
D gene: -; J gene: TRBJ2-7; V gene: TRBV7-2; clone size: many; CDR3 DNA: TGTGCCAGCAGCCGCGACCTAGTGGAGGAGCAGTACTTC; CDR3 protein: CASSRDLVEEQYF
D gene: -; J gene: TRBJ2-7; V gene: TRBV27; clone size: -; CDR3 DNA: TGTGCCAGCAGTTCCGTTGGCGACGAGCAGTACTTC; CDR3 protein: CASSSVGDEQYF
D gene: TRBD1; J gene: TRBJ1-4; V gene: TRBV3-1; clone size: few; CDR3 DNA: TGTGCCAGCAGCGAGACAGGGGAGTACAAAAAACTGTTTTTT; CDR3 protein: CASSETGEYKKLFF
D gene: TRBD2; J gene: TRBJ2-7; V gene: TRBV27; clone size: many; CDR3 DNA: TGTGCCAGCAGAAAAGGGGCGGGGGGCTCCTACGAGCAGTACTTC; CDR3 protein: CASRKGAGGSYEQYF
D gene: -; J gene: TRBJ1-2; V gene: TRBV7-9; clone size: few; CDR3 DNA: TGTGCCAGCAGCTTAGAGACAGCGAGCTATGGCTACACCTTC; CDR3 protein: CASSLETASYGYTF
D gene: -; J gene: TRBJ2-7; V gene: TRBV28; clone size: many; CDR3 DNA: TGTGCCAGCAGTTTACAGCGTCACTACGAGCAGTACTTC; CDR3 protein: CASSLQRHYEQYF
D gene: TRBD1; J gene: TRBJ1-1; V gene: TRBV6-2/TRBV6-3; clone size: many; CDR3 DNA: TGTGCCAGCATGTCAGGGGGCGCCGGGAACACTGAAGCTTTCTTT; CDR3 protein: CASMSGGAGNTEAFF
D gene: TRBD1; J gene: TRBJ1-2; V gene: TRBV28; clone size: many; CDR3 DNA: TGTGCCAGCAGCGTACCCCATGGCGGACAGGTCTCCTATGGCTACACCTTC; CDR3 protein: CASSVPHGGQVSYGYTF
D gene: TRBD1; J gene: TRBJ2-2; V gene: TRBV28; clone size: -; CDR3 DNA: TGTGCCAGCAGCTCGGGACAGGCGAACACCGGGGAGCTGTTTTTT; CDR3 protein: CASSSGQANTGELFF
D gene: -; J gene: TRBJ2-3; V gene: TRBV11-2; clone size: many; CDR3 DNA: TGTGCCTGCAGCTGGAGCCTCGGGGAATACAATACGCAGTATTTT; CDR3 protein: CACSWSLGEYNTQYF
D gene: TRBD1; J gene: TRBJ2-1; V gene: TRBV6-2/TRBV6-3; clone size: few; CDR3 DNA: TGTGCCAGCAGTCTTACTAGGGGGCTGAGCAATGAGCAGTTCTTC; CDR3 protein: CASSLTRGLSNEQFF
D gene: -; J gene: TRBJ2-1; V gene: TRBV4-2; clone size: few; CDR3 DNA: TGTGCCAGCAGCCAAGATGCAGGGAATGAGCAGTTCTTC; CDR3 protein: CASSQDAGNEQFF
D gene: -; J gene: TRBJ1-5; V gene: TRBV6-1; clone size: -; CDR3 DNA: TGTGCCAGCAGGGGGGGAGTCCGGAGCAATCAGCCCCAGCATTTT; CDR3 protein: CASRGGVRSNQPQHF
D gene: TRBD1; J gene: TRBJ1-2; V gene: TRBV4-2; clone size: -; CDR3 DNA: TGTGCCAGCAGCCCCCACCCGGACAGGGGGCGCATCTATGGCTACACCTTC; CDR3 protein: CASSPHPDRGRIYGYTF
D gene: -; J gene: TRBJ2-7; V gene: TRBV24-1; clone size: -; CDR3 DNA: TGTGCCACCAGTGATCCAGGGAAATACGAGCAGTACTTC; CDR3 protein: CATSDPGKYEQYF
D gene: TRBD2; J gene: TRBJ2-2; V gene: TRBV28; clone size: many; CDR3 DNA: TGTGCCAGCAGTTTATATCGGACTAGCGGGATGGCCGGGGAGCTGTTTTTT; CDR3 protein: CASSLYRTSGMAGELFF
D gene: -; J gene: TRBJ1-5; V gene: TRBV19; clone size: few; CDR3 DNA: TGTGCCAGTAGGGTGACCCGAGATCAGCCCCAGCATTTT; CDR3 protein: CASRVTRDQPQHF
D gene: TRBD2; J gene: TRBJ2-7; V gene: TRBV12-3/TRBV12-4; clone size: many; CDR3 DNA: TGTGCCAGCAGCTTACTAGCGGGATCCTACGAGCAGTACTTC; CDR3 protein: CASSLLAGSYEQYF
D gene: TRBD2; J gene: TRBJ2-2; V gene: TRBV19; clone size: few; CDR3 DNA: TGTGCCAGTAGTACCTCTTCTACTAGCGGGAGTGGCGGGGAGCTGTTTTTT; CDR3 protein: CASSTSSTSGSGGELFF
D gene: -; J gene: TRBJ2-5; V gene: TRBV2; clone size: many; CDR3 DNA: TGTGCCAGCTTCAGGGACGGGGTAATTCCCAAGGGGGACTTC; CDR3 protein: CASFRDGVIPKGDF
D gene: -; J gene: TRBJ2-7; V gene: TRBV30; clone size: few; CDR3 DNA: TGTGCCTGGAGCCGCACCGGGGACCCCTACGAGCAGTACTTC; CDR3 protein: CAWSRTGDPYEQYF
D gene: TRBD2; J gene: TRBJ2-1; V gene: TRBV6-1; clone size: few; CDR3 DNA: TGTGCCAGCAGTCAAAACTCACCCGGGACTAGCGAGGCCAACAATGAGCAGTTCTTC; CDR3 protein: CASSQNSPGTSEANNEQFF
D gene: -; J gene: TRBJ2-2; V gene: TRBV12-3/TRBV12-4; clone size: many; CDR3 DNA: TGTGCCAGCAGTGACACCGACACCGGGGAGCTGTTTTTT; CDR3 protein: CASSDTDTGELFF
D gene: -; J gene: TRBJ2-5; V gene: TRBV20-1; clone size: few; CDR3 DNA: TGCAGTGCGATGAAGGAGACCCAGTACTTC; CDR3 protein: CSAMKETQYF
D gene: -; J gene: TRBJ2-1; V gene: TRBV27; clone size: many; CDR3 DNA: TGTGCCAGCAGTTTATCAGGGTTCGGCGAGCAGTTCTTC; CDR3 protein: CASSLSGFGEQFF
D gene: TRBD2; J gene: TRBJ2-1; V gene: TRBV11-3; clone size: few; CDR3 DNA: TGTGCCAGCAGCTTAGACGCGGGAGGTTTATACAATGAGCAGTTCTTC; CDR3 protein: CASSLDAGGLYNEQFF
D gene: -; J gene: TRBJ2-5; V gene: TRBV5-1; clone size: few; CDR3 DNA: TGCGCCAGCACAACGGGGCAGTTGGAGACCCAGTACTTC; CDR3 protein: CASTTGQLETQYF
D gene: -; J gene: TRBJ2-2; V gene: TRBV5-4; clone size: -; CDR3 DNA: TGTGCCAGCAGCTTAGGGACATCGAACACCGGGGAGCTGTTTTTT; CDR3 protein: CASSLGTSNTGELFF
D gene: -; J gene: TRBJ2-7; V gene: TRBV7-8; clone size: many; CDR3 DNA: TGTGCCAGCAGCTTAGCAGGGCAGGGCTACGAGCAGTACTTC; CDR3 protein: CASSLAGQGYEQYF
D gene: -; J gene: TRBJ2-7; V gene: TRBV5-6; clone size: few; CDR3 DNA: TGTGCCAGCAGCTTCACCGGGACGGTCTCCTACGAGCAGTACTTC; CDR3 protein: CASSFTGTVSYEQYF
D gene: TRBD2; J gene: TRBJ2-2; V gene: TRBV18; clone size: -; CDR3 DNA: TGTGCCAGCTCACCCTTCCTCCTAGCGGGAGATACCGGGGAGCTGTTTTTT; CDR3 protein: CASSPFLLAGDTGELFF
D gene: -; J gene: TRBJ2-7; V gene: TRBV18; clone size: many; CDR3 DNA: TGTGCCAGCAGTCCAAGGGGGTACGAGCAGTACTTC; CDR3 protein: CASSPRGYEQYF
D gene: -; J gene: TRBJ2-2; V gene: TRBV3-1; clone size: few; CDR3 DNA: TGTGCCAGCAGCCTCCTAACGTCAAGAGGCGGGGAGCTGTTTTTT; CDR3 protein: CASSLLTSRGGELFF
D gene: -; J gene: TRBJ2-2; V gene: TRBV5-6; clone size: many; CDR3 DNA: TGTGCCAGCAGCTTGGGGCCGAACACCGGGGAGCTGTTTTTT; CDR3 protein: CASSLGPNTGELFF
D gene: TRBD1; J gene: TRBJ2-7; V gene: TRBV29-1; clone size: many; CDR3 DNA: TGCAGCGTACGAAAGGGGACAGGGACCGGCGAGCAGTACTTC; CDR3 protein: CSVRKGTGTGEQYF
D gene: -; J gene: TRBJ2-1; V gene: TRBV4-1; clone size: few; CDR3 DNA: TGCGCCAGCAGCCAACTAGTGGGCTTCTACAATGAGCAGTTCTTC; CDR3 protein: CASSQLVGFYNEQFF
D gene: TRBD2; J gene: TRBJ2-7; V gene: TRBV20-1; clone size: many; CDR3 DNA: TGCAGTGCCCCGTCCCTAGCGGAAGCCTACGAGCAGTACTTC; CDR3 protein: CSAPSLAEAYEQYF
D gene: -; J gene: TRBJ2-7; V gene: TRBV27; clone size: many; CDR3 DNA: TGTGCCAGCAGTTTCAGGGGCGAGCAGTACTTC; CDR3 protein: CASSFRGEQYF
D gene: -; J gene: TRBJ2-1; V gene: TRBV2; clone size: many; CDR3 DNA: TGTGCCAGCAGTGTTGCGGAAGTCTCCTACAATGAGCAGTTCTTC; CDR3 protein: CASSVAEVSYNEQFF
D gene: -; J gene: TRBJ2-3; V gene: TRBV27; clone size: -; CDR3 DNA: TGTGCCAGCAGTTTAAGCGGTCCCTATGGAGCAGATACGCAGTATTTT; CDR3 protein: CASSLSGPYGADTQYF
D gene: TRBD1; J gene: TRBJ1-5; V gene: TRBV6-2/TRBV6-3; clone size: -; CDR3 DNA: TGTGCCAGCAATCGACAGGGGAAGGTTCAACAGCCCCAGCATTTT; CDR3 protein: CASNRQGKVQQPQHF
D gene: TRBD1; J gene: TRBJ2-5; V gene: TRBV20-1; clone size: many; CDR3 DNA: TGCAGTGCTACCAGACAGGGTGCGAAGACCCAGTACTTC; CDR3 protein: CSATRQGAKTQYF